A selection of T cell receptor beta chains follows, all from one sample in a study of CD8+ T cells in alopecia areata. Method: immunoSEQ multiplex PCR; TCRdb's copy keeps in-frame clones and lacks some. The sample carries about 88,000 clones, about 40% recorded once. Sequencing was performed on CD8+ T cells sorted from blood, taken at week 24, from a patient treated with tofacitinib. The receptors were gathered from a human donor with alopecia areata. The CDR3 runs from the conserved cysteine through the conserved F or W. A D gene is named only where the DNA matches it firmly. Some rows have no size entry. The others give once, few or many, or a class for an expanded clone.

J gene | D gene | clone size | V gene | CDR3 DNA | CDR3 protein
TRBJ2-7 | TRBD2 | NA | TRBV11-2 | TGTGCCAGCAGCCATTTAGCGGGACTTCACGAGCAGTACTTC | CASSHLAGLHEQYF
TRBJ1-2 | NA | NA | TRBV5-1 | TGCGCCAGCAGCTCCGGGACGGCCAACTATGGCTACACCTTC | CASSSGTANYGYTF
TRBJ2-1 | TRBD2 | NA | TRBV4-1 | TGCGCCAGCAGCCAGAGCGGGAGGGCCTATAGCGATGAGCAGTTCTTC | CASSQSGRAYSDEQFF
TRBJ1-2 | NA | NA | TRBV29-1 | TGCAGCGTTGTATGGCAGAACTATGGCTACACCTTC | CSVVWQNYGYTF
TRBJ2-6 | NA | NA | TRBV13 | TGTGCCAGCAGCTTAGGGGACATTCCCCCATACGGCAACTCTGGGGCCAACGTCCTGACTTTC | CASSLGDIPPYGNSGANVLTF
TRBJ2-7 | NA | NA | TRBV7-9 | TGTGCCAGCAGCCCGATAGCGGCTCTGACCTACGAGCAGTACTTC | CASSPIAALTYEQYF
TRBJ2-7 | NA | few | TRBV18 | TGTGCCAGCTCATCGGACACCTCCTACGAGCAGTACTTC | CASSSDTSYEQYF
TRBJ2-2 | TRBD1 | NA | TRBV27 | TGTGCCAGCAGCCCGACAGGGATAACAGGCGACACCGGGGAGCTGTTTTTT | CASSPTGITGDTGELFF
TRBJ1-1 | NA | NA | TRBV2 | TGTGCCAGCAGCAGACAGTCAAACACTGAAGCTTTCTTT | CASSRQSNTEAFF
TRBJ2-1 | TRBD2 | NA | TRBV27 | TGTGCCAGCAGTTTAGGCGGGAGCTCCTACAATGAGCAGTTCTTC | CASSLGGSSYNEQFF